The 20 T cell receptor beta chains reported below all come from one sample, sequenced in a study of T cell responses to AZD1222 COVID-19 vaccine. Sequenced by immunoSEQ multiplex PCR; TCRdb stores in-frame clones only, minus some. The sample includes about 140,000 clones, roughly 90% of them seen just once. The source was peripheral blood, collected on day 0 of AZD1222 vaccination. The receptors were sampled from an adult in good health.

This clone appeared once. CDR3 DNA sequence: TGTGCCAGTAGTATACTTAGACAGGGAAAACAGCCCCAGCATTTT. This encodes CASSILRQGKQPQHF. V and J are TRBV19 and TRBJ1-5, with 7 positions matching TRBD1. There are 15 residues in the CDR3. Looked up from germline, CDR1 is LNHDA and CDR2 is SQIVND (reference sequence). Trimming cost V 2 bases and J 7 bases; bases outside gene matches: 8.

The rearrangement links TRBV7-8 to TRBJ1-1; D gene unclear. The length of the CDR3 is 18 residues. V was shortened by 1 base and J by 0 bases, with 18 bases between the two germline ends. Germline CDR1 SGHVS, CDR2 FQNEAQ. The CDR3 loop reads CASSLEKRAFPLNTEAFF. The CDR3, as DNA: TGTGCCAGCAGCTTAGAGAAGAGGGCCTTCCCTCTGAACACTGAAGCTTTCTTT.

This rearrangement joins TRBV7-9 to TRBJ2-5; D may correspond to TRBD1 or TRBD2 (5 bases each). In germline, CDR1 is SEHNR, CDR2 FQNEAQ (reference sequence). The CDR3 has 14 residues. The ends were cut back, 5 bases at V and 6 bases at J, with 16 bases in the middle. The CDR3 region is CASSPGPGRKTQYF. The CDR3 DNA sequence: TGTGCCAGCAGCCCTGGGCCAGGGAGAAAGACCCAGTACTTC.

This chain links TRBV5-1 with TRBJ1-5, with TRBD1 as a possible D gene (6 bases). Trimming pared 3 bases from V and 3 bases from J, leaving 10 bases between. Germline V gives CDR1 SGHRS, CDR2 YFSETQ. This CDR3 has 14 amino acids. The CDR3 loop reads CASSSTGINQPQHF. CDR3 nucleotides: TGCGCCAGCAGCTCCACAGGGATCAATCAGCCCCAGCATTTT.

The V and J genes are TRBV18 and TRBJ1-1; 7 positions match TRBD1. Trimming at V came to 5 bases and at J to 8 bases, leaving 8 bases not matched to a gene. Germline V gene data show CDR1 as KGHSH and CDR2 as LQKENI. The CDR3 has 13 residues. CDR3 protein: CASSSRQGGEAFF. The CDR3, as DNA: TGTGCCAGCTCATCAAGACAGGGAGGAGAAGCTTTCTTT.

The gene calls are TRBV6-5 and TRBJ1-5; no firm D call. Germline-derived CDR1 and CDR2 are MNHEY and SVGAGI. The CDR3 covers 12 residues. V dropped 6 bases and J dropped 3 bases, with 6 bases sitting between them. CDR3: CASSTLNQPQHF. The CDR3 region has the DNA TGTGCCAGCAGCACCCTCAATCAGCCCCAGCATTTT.

The chain uses TRBV9 and TRBJ1-2; D gene uncertain. The V gene lost 4 bases and the J gene lost 4 bases, with 20 bases spanning the gap. The CDR3 is made up of 16 amino acids. Germline lookup yields CDR1 SGDLS and CDR2 YYNGEE. The CDR3 DNA reads as TGTGCCAGCAGCCCGCACGTGGGCCCATACGCCTATGGCTACACCTTC. Amino acids: CASSPHVGPYAYGYTF.

The rearrangement joins TRBV9 to TRBJ2-3; D not resolved. V gave up 0 bases and J gave up 2 bases, with 4 bases separating them. Germline V gene lookup returns CDR1 SGDLS and CDR2 YYNGEE. The CDR3 contains 13 residues. CDR3 region: CASSVAFTDTQYF. The CDR3 DNA is TGTGCCAGCAGCGTAGCCTTCACAGATACGCAGTATTTT.

The rearrangement uses TRBV24-1 and TRBJ2-2; 12 nucleotides agree with TRBD2. Losses at the gene ends were 4 bases for V and 6 bases for J; bases not matched to a gene: 2. Germline assignment: CDR1 KGHDR and CDR2 SFDVKD. This CDR3 is 15 amino acids long. The CDR3 bases are TGTGCCACCAGTGAGACTAGCGGGAGTGCCGGGGAGCTGTTTTTT. Its protein is CATSETSGSAGELFF.

J is TRBJ1-1 and V is TRBV12-3 or TRBV12-4; D gene ambiguous. Trimming cost V 4 bases and J 6 bases, with 6 bases left between them. The CDR3 loop spans 11 amino acids. The CDR3 DNA follows: TGTGCCAGCAGTTATAGTTCTGAAGCTTTCTTT. Translating gives CASSYSSEAFF.

CDR3 coding DNA: TGTGCCAGCAGTTTATACTCCAGCTCTGGAAACACCATATATTTT. This sequence encodes CASSLYSSSGNTIYF. The rearrangement links TRBV27 to TRBJ1-3; no clear D. Trimming shortened V by 1 base and J by 0 bases, and 7 bases separated the two germline ends. Germline lookup yields CDR1 MNHEY and CDR2 SMNVEV (reference sequence). The CDR3 spans 15 residues.

The rearrangement links TRBV19 to TRBJ2-7; D is possibly TRBD1 or TRBD2 (5 bases each). The germline CDR1 and CDR2 sequences are LNHDA and SQIVND (reference sequence). V shed 5 bases and J shed 2 bases, with 13 bases lying between them. The CDR3 length is 14 residues. CDR3 nucleotide sequence: TGTGCCAGTAGTCTACAGAGGGGCCCCTACGAGCAGTACTTC. Translated, it gives CASSLQRGPYEQYF.

The V call is TRBV3-1 (or the pseudogene TRBV3-2), the J call TRBJ1-1, with TRBD1 as a possible D gene (5 bases). V was clipped by 1 base and J by 3 bases, with 12 bases between them. Per the germline V gene, CDR1 is LGHDT and CDR2 is YNNKEL (reference sequence). The CDR3 totals 15 residues. CDR3 residues: CASSQGFWGDTEAFF. The CDR3 DNA sequence: TGTGCCAGCAGCCAAGGGTTCTGGGGGGACACTGAAGCTTTCTTT.

The chain combines TRBV18 with TRBJ2-5; 12 bases fit TRBD1. Germline lookup yields CDR1 KGHSH and CDR2 LQKENI. The CDR3 has 14 amino acids. V lost 7 bases to trimming and J lost 3 bases; unmatched junction nucleotides: 3. The CDR3 region is CASCGTGGEETQYF. The DNA of the CDR3 is TGTGCCAGCTGCGGGACAGGGGGCGAAGAGACCCAGTACTTC.

V gene TRBV20-1 combines with J gene TRBJ1-2; D may be TRBD1 (5 bases). This CDR3 region has 11 residues. The V end lost 5 bases, the J end lost 7 bases, and 11 bases lay between the germline ends. CDR1 and CDR2 (germline): DFQATT, SNEGSKA (reference sequence). The CDR3 sequence is CSADRQPGYTF. CDR3 DNA: TGCAGTGCTGACAGACAACCTGGCTACACCTTC.

The genes are TRBV18 and TRBJ1-4; D is uncertain. This CDR3 has 15 amino acids. With 3 bases removed from V and 8 bases from J, the gap between germline ends came to 16 bases. Germline V gene data show CDR1 as KGHSH and CDR2 as LQKENI. The CDR3, as DNA: TGTGCCAGCTCACCGCGGGCCGTGATAAAGGAAAAACTGTTTTTT. Translating gives CASSPRAVIKEKLFF. The whole variable domain, filled in from reference TRBV18 and TRBJ1-4, reads NAGVMQNPRHLVRRRGQEARLRCSPMKGHSHVYWYRQLPEEGLKFMVYLQKENIIDESGMPKERFSAEFPKEGPSILRIQQVVRGDSAAYFCASSPRAVIKEKLFFGSGTQLSVL.

The chain uses TRBV9 and TRBJ2-1; the match to TRBD2 covers 10 bases. Germline CDR1 reads SGDLS; CDR2 reads YYNGEE. The CDR3 length is 16 residues. V dropped 5 bases and J dropped 3; count of bases not matched to a gene: 8. DNA of the CDR3: TGTGCCAGCAGTCCCAGCGGGAGGGTGATCTACAATGAGCAGTTCTTC. It encodes CASSPSGRVIYNEQFF.

V gene TRBV13 combines with J gene TRBJ2-1; perhaps TRBD1 as D (5 bases). The germline gives CDR1 PRHDT, CDR2 FYEKMQ (reference sequence). The CDR3 contains 15 residues. The V end lost 2 bases, the J end lost 0 bases, and 8 bases lay between the germline ends. CDR3 region: CASSLWTFSYNEQFF. The CDR3, as DNA: TGTGCCAGCAGCTTATGGACATTCTCCTACAATGAGCAGTTCTTC. The variable domain in full, with the rest retrieved from reference TRBV13 and TRBJ2-1, is AAGVIQSPRHLIKEKRETATLKCYPIPRHDTVYWYQQGPGQDPQFLISFYEKMQSDKGSIPDRFSAQQFSDYHSELNMSSLELGDSALYFCASSLWTFSYNEQFFGPGTRLTVL.

This chain joins TRBV6-5 and TRBJ2-3; maybe TRBD2 (5 bases). This CDR3 is 15 amino acids long. Trimming cost V 8 bases and J 0 bases, with 15 bases left between them. CDR1 and CDR2 from the germline V gene are MNHEY and SVGAGI. This CDR3 reads CASSRWAGSTDTQYF. CDR3 coding DNA: TGTGCCAGCTCACGATGGGCGGGCAGCACAGATACGCAGTATTTT.

The J gene is TRBJ2-3, the V gene TRBV30; either TRBD1 or TRBD2 may fit D (5 bases each). V was cut by 8 bases and J by 1 base, with 16 bases left in between. Germline V gene lookup returns CDR1 GTSNPN and CDR2 SVGIG (reference sequence). The CDR3 runs to 14 residues. The CDR3, as DNA: TGTGCCAGTACTGGGGACGTCGGCACAGATACGCAGTATTTT. Protein sequence: CASTGDVGTDTQYF.